One sample yielded the 27 T cell receptor beta chains listed below, sequenced in a study of blood T cell repertoires in COVID-19 (dated by TCRdb to about 2020). The library was produced with the immunoSEQ multiplex PCR assay. In TCRdb, the immuneACCESS table is reduced to in-frame sequences with V and J assigned. These tables do not hold every clone; where another copy was compared, an unresolved V gene accounts for under half, and the others remain unexplained. This sample is represented by about 130,000 clones; 60% to 85% of them were singletons. The ten largest clonotypes hold 20% to 25% of the sample. Sequenced input: peripheral blood. These receptors were taken from a man aged 80 or over with acute or convalescent COVID-19.

J is TRBJ2-3 and V is TRBV13; perhaps TRBD2 as D (6 bases). CDR1 PRHDT and CDR2 FYEKMQ come from the germline V gene (reference sequence). This CDR3 spans 15 amino acids. Trimming left V 5 bases short and J 2 bases short, with 14 bases between. The CDR3 bases are TGTGCCAGCAGCCGGGACTTAAGAAACACAGATACGCAGTATTTT. It encodes CASSRDLRNTDTQYF.

The chain couples TRBV28 to TRBJ2-5; a weak D match, TRBD1 (6 bases). This CDR3 comprises 14 residues. V lost 7 bases and J 5 bases, leaving 17 bases between the germline ends. Germline V CDR1 and CDR2: MDHEN, SYDVKM. The CDR3 loop is CASTTRSGAETQYF. The CDR3, as DNA: TGTGCCAGCACCACAAGGTCAGGGGCTGAGACCCAGTACTTC.

J is TRBJ2-7 and V is TRBV7-8; D gene unclear. Trimming removed 2 bases from V and 6 bases from J, with 11 bases in between. The V gene's germline CDR1 is SGHVS and CDR2 FQNEAQ. The CDR3 is 13 residues long. CDR3 loop: CASSLPPGREQYF. The CDR3 DNA reads TGTGCCAGCAGCTTACCGCCCGGTCGCGAGCAGTACTTC.

V usage is TRBV6-2 or TRBV6-3 and J usage is TRBJ2-4; the D is unclear. Looked up from germline, CDR1 is MNHEY and CDR2 is SVGEGT. The CDR3 spans 15 residues. Trimming pared 3 bases from V and 1 base from J, leaving 10 bases between. The CDR3 reads CASSYYNGAKNIQYF. CDR3 bases: TGTGCCAGCAGTTATTATAACGGGGCCAAAAACATTCAGTACTTC.

The chain has TRBV5-5 and TRBJ1-5; no reliable D call. Looked up from germline, CDR1 is SGHKS and CDR2 is YYEKEE (reference sequence). The V and J ends lost 1 base and 0 bases respectively, with 8 bases between them. The CDR3 sequence is 15 residues long. DNA for the CDR3: TGTGCCAGCAGCTTGACAGCAGTTAGCAATCAGCCCCAGCATTTT. As protein: CASSLTAVSNQPQHF.

The CDR3 sequence: CASSLLDPGLRYNEQFF. CDR3 bases: TGTGCCAGCAGCTTACTAGACCCAGGCCTTAGATACAATGAGCAGTTCTTC. This chain connects TRBV5-6 to TRBJ2-1; D possibly corresponds to TRBD2 (5 bases). In germline, CDR1 is SGHDT, CDR2 YYEEEE. V shed 2 bases and J shed 4 bases, with 19 bases lying between them. This CDR3 spans 17 amino acids.

The CDR3 coding sequence is TGTGCCAGCTCACCCGGTCTCGCCCCAGAGACCCAGTACTTC. Amino acid sequence: CASSPGLAPETQYF. The rearrangement uses TRBV18 and TRBJ2-5; D remains ambiguous. CDR1 is KGHSH and CDR2 is LQKENI in the germline V gene. Trimming left V 3 bases short and J 4 bases short, with 12 bases between. This CDR3 has 14 amino acids. Supplemented by reference TRBV18 and TRBJ2-5, the full variable domain reads NAGVMQNPRHLVRRRGQEARLRCSPMKGHSHVYWYRQLPEEGLKFMVYLQKENIIDESGMPKERFSAEFPKEGPSILRIQQVVRGDSAAYFCASSPGLAPETQYFGPGTRLLVL.

The chain joins TRBV6-6 to TRBJ1-4; weak D call: TRBD1 (6 bases). The CDR3 spans 15 residues. Germline CDR1 is MNHNY and CDR2 is SVGAGI (reference sequence). Trimming shortened V by 5 bases and J by 8 bases, and 18 bases separated the two germline ends. CDR3 in amino acids: CASSDRGGVQEKLFF. For the CDR3, the DNA is TGTGCCAGCAGTGACCGAGGGGGGGTACAAGAAAAACTGTTTTTT.

This sequence joins TRBV2 and TRBJ2-2; D is ambiguous. Germline V gives CDR1 SNHLY, CDR2 FYNNEI. The CDR3 length is 14 residues. V lost 6 bases and J lost 1, with 9 bases in between. The CDR3 protein is CASRTPRNTGELFF. In DNA form, the CDR3 reads TGTGCCAGCAGGACCCCTAGGAACACCGGGGAGCTGTTTTTT.

This clone has a count of ten or more. The chain carries TRBV30 and TRBJ1-5, with 12 nucleotides matching TRBD1. The CDR3 length is 14 residues. V was pared by 3 bases and J by 7 bases, with 4 bases of the junction left unmatched. Germline V lookup: CDR1 GTSNPN, CDR2 SVGIG (reference sequence). DNA for the CDR3: TGTGCCTGGAGGGGACAGGGGGCAGGACAGCCCCAGCATTTT. Translated, it gives CAWRGQGAGQPQHF.

This clone was seen just once. J is TRBJ1-5 and V is TRBV9; no firm D call. The CDR3 spans 14 residues. Trimming pared 3 bases from V and 4 bases from J, leaving 11 bases between. Germline CDR1 SGDLS, CDR2 YYNGEE. This CDR3 reads CASSASGINQPQHF. The CDR3 DNA sequence: TGTGCCAGCAGCGCCTCGGGGATAAATCAGCCCCAGCATTTT. The variable domain in full, completed from reference TRBV9 and TRBJ1-5, reads DSGVTQTPKHLITATGQRVTLRCSPRSGDLSVYWYQQSLDQGLQFLIQYYNGEERAKGNILERFSAQQFPDLHSELNLSSLELGDSALYFCASSASGINQPQHFGDGTRLSIL.

CDR3 sequence (DNA): TGCAGTGCTAGTTTCCGGGGCACTGAAGCTTTCTTT. It encodes CSASFRGTEAFF. The chain recombines TRBV20-1 with TRBJ1-1; D unresolved. Trimming stripped 3 bases from V and 4 bases from J, with 9 bases between. This CDR3 spans 12 amino acids. CDR1 is DFQATT and CDR2 is SNEGSKA in the germline V gene (reference sequence).

The chain carries TRBV12-5 and TRBJ2-5; D is possibly TRBD1 (5 bases). The germline V gene encodes CDR1 LGHNT and CDR2 FRNRAP. Trimming removed 4 bases at V and 2 bases at J, with 11 bases between. The CDR3 is 14 amino acids. In DNA form, the CDR3 reads TGTGCTAGTGGTTCCAGACAGATTCAAGAGACCCAGTACTTC. Translated: CASGSRQIQETQYF.

The J gene is TRBJ2-3, the V gene TRBV19, with D perhaps matching TRBD2 (6 bases). Trimming left V 2 bases short and J 0 bases short, with 9 bases between. This CDR3 comprises 15 residues. The germline V gene encodes CDR1 LNHDA and CDR2 SQIVND (reference sequence). This CDR3 reads CASSISGGSTDTQYF. The CDR3 DNA sequence: TGTGCCAGTAGTATAAGTGGGGGGAGCACAGATACGCAGTATTTT.

The rearrangement uses TRBV7-3 and TRBJ2-3, with D perhaps matching TRBD1 (6 bases). V was cut by 5 bases and J by 0 bases, with 15 bases left in between. There are 16 residues in the CDR3. The germline CDR1 and CDR2 sequences are SGHTA and FQGTGA. The CDR3 bases are TGTGCCAGCAGCCAAGGGGGTACTCTTAGCACAGATACGCAGTATTTT. The encoded protein is CASSQGGTLSTDTQYF.

For the CDR3, the DNA is TGCGCCAGCAGCCAAGATGGACAGAATATGAACACCGGGGAGCTGTTTTTT. Amino acids: CASSQDGQNMNTGELFF. The V call is TRBV4-1, the J call TRBJ2-2, with D perhaps TRBD1 (6 bases). In germline, CDR1 is MGHRA, CDR2 YSYEKL. This CDR3 is built from 17 residues. V dropped 0 bases and J dropped 1 base, with 12 bases sitting between them.

Written as DNA, the CDR3 is TGTGCCATCAGTGACGGCGAGGGGCCCCAGCATTTT. Its translation is CAISDGEGPQHF. The V gene is TRBV10-3, the J gene TRBJ1-5, with unresolved D. The CDR3 covers 12 residues. The germline V gene has CDR1 ENHRY and CDR2 SYGVKD. With 3 bases removed from V and 9 bases from J, the gap between germline ends came to 9 bases.

This clone appeared a few times. CDR3 sequence reads: CASSMEGVWEKLFF. In DNA, the CDR3 is TGTGCCAGTAGTATGGAGGGAGTGTGGGAAAAACTGTTTTTT. The chain has TRBV19 and TRBJ1-4; D is uncertain. The CDR3 has 14 residues. Germline V CDR1 and CDR2: LNHDA, SQIVND (reference sequence). The germline V and J ends were trimmed by 3 bases and 8 bases, with 13 bases remaining between them. The full variable domain, its missing parts supplied by reference TRBV19 and TRBJ1-4, is DGGITQSPKYLFRKEGQNVTLSCEQNLNHDAMYWYRQDPGQGLRLIYYSQIVNDFQKGDIAEGYSVSREKKESFPLTVTSAQKNPTAFYLCASSMEGVWEKLFFGSGTQLSVL.

This clone was counted only a few times. This chain links TRBV27 with TRBJ2-4; D is unclear. The germline V gene has CDR1 MNHEY and CDR2 SMNVEV (reference sequence). V lost 4 bases and J 4 bases, leaving 14 bases between the germline ends. This CDR3 region has 15 residues. The CDR3 reads CASSSLMRQKNIQYF. The CDR3 nucleotides are TGTGCCAGCAGTTCCCTGATGAGGCAGAAAAACATTCAGTACTTC.

The gene calls are TRBV4-1 and TRBJ1-1; 7 bases align to TRBD1. Germline-derived CDR1 and CDR2 are MGHRA and YSYEKL. The CDR3 loop spans 15 amino acids. V lost 3 bases and J lost 2; bases outside the gene matches: 6. The CDR3 region has the DNA TGCGCCAGCAGCCACGCCGGAGGGGGCAACACTGAAGCTTTCTTT. Its translation: CASSHAGGGNTEAFF.

The gene calls are TRBV30 and TRBJ1-3, with D possibly TRBD1 on 6 matching bases. The CDR3 totals 14 residues. Germline-derived CDR1 and CDR2 are GTSNPN and SVGIG (reference sequence). Trimming removed 8 bases from V and 3 bases from J, with 17 bases in between. Written as DNA, the CDR3 is TGTGCCCATGGTTCCGGGGGGCTTGGAAACACCATATATTTT. Translation gives CAHGSGGLGNTIYF.

The gene calls are TRBV19 and TRBJ1-4; 10 bases line up with TRBD1. The germline gives CDR1 LNHDA, CDR2 SQIVND (reference sequence). Trimming took 5 bases from V and 7 from J; bases not matched to a gene: 4. This CDR3 is built from 14 residues. The CDR3 nucleotides read TGTGCCAGTAGTGGGACAGGGGTAGTTGAAAAACTGTTTTTT. Translated: CASSGTGVVEKLFF.

The chain is built from TRBV10-3 and TRBJ2-5, with 10 bases lining up with TRBD2. Germline assignment: CDR1 ENHRY and CDR2 SYGVKD. CDR3 length equals 15 residues. The V segment lost 6 bases and the J segment 5 bases; nucleotides outside the gene matches: 9. Here the CDR3 DNA reads TGTGCCATCAGGGGGAGCGGGGGGGACGTCGAGACCCAGTACTTC. Encoded protein: CAIRGSGGDVETQYF.

The chain has TRBV6-2 or TRBV6-3 and TRBJ2-1; 13 bases agree with TRBD2. The trim removed 4 bases at V and 8 bases at J, leaving 5 bases unmatched. The germline CDR1 and CDR2 sequences are MNHEY and SVGEGT. The CDR3 is 15 residues long. The CDR3 DNA follows: TGTGCCAGCAGTTCTACTAGCGGGGGGGCTTATGAGCAGTTCTTC. Translated, it gives CASSSTSGGAYEQFF.

J is TRBJ1-2 and V is TRBV7-9; D perhaps matches TRBD1 (5 bases). This CDR3 contains 16 residues. The germline V gene encodes CDR1 SEHNR and CDR2 FQNEAQ (reference sequence). V was pared by 3 bases and J by 0 bases, with 14 bases between. CDR3 region: CASSFNRDSANYGYTF. DNA for the CDR3: TGTGCCAGCAGCTTTAACCGGGACTCAGCTAACTATGGCTACACCTTC.

The chain joins TRBV6-4 to TRBJ1-2; D call uncertain. This CDR3 contains 15 residues. The V end was cut by 0 bases, the J end by 6 bases, with 14 bases between. The germline gives CDR1 MRHNA, CDR2 SNTAGT. The CDR3 region is CASSDSGGSVDGYTF. The CDR3 DNA sequence: TGTGCCAGCAGTGACTCGGGAGGCTCAGTCGATGGCTACACCTTC.

The V call is TRBV6-2 or TRBV6-3, the J call TRBJ2-5; D ambiguous. Germline V gene lookup returns CDR1 MNHEY and CDR2 SVGEGT. V was shortened by 1 base and J by 5 bases, with 8 bases between the two germline ends. The CDR3 is 13 residues long. The CDR3 is CASSYLPRETQYF. For the CDR3, the DNA is TGTGCCAGCAGTTACTTACCGCGGGAGACCCAGTACTTC.